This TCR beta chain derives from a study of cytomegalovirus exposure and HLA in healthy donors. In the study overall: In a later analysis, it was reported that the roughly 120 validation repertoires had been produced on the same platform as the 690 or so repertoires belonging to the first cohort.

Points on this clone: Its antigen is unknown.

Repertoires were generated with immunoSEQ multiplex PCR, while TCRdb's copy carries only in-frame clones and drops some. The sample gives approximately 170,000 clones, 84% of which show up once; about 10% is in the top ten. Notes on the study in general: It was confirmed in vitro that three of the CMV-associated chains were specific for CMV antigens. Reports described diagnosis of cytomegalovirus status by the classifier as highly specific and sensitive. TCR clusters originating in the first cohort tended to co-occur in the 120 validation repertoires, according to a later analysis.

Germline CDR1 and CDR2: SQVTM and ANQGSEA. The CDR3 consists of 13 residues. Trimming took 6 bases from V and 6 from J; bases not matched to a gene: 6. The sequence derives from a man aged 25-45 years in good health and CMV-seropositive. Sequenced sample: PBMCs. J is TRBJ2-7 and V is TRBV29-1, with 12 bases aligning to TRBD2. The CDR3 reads CSVRLAGASEQYF. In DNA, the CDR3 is TGCAGCGTCCGACTAGCGGGGGCTTCCGAGCAGTACTTC.